This T cell receptor beta chain was captured by sequencing in a study of T-cell reconstitution after alpha-beta-depleted transplantation in children. Study observations and caveats: In some patients, recipient T cells and intrathymic progenitors surviving conditioning explained high day-60 diversity. Expanded clones from the graft, numbering several hundred, reportedly supplied alpha-beta T cells about two months after transplant. The authors attributed T-cell counts and diversity one year after transplant mostly to newly produced T cells.

Unique molecular identifiers were incorporated during preparation of the TCRbeta library. TCRdb reprocessed the PCR reads with MiXCR, giving one entry per CDR3 protein. The sample has more than 400,000 distinct CDR3 sequences, 9.5% to 12% seen once. This clonotype was counted only a few times. Its antigen is as yet unknown. This sample comprised PBMCs, mostly from graft donor cells, obtained 180 days after TCRalphabeta/CD19-depleted stem cell transplant. This sequence originates from a female patient aged 2-15 years who had a stem cell transplant for aplastic anemia, so the T cells may come from the graft donor.

The CDR3 region has the DNA TGCAGTGCTAGGGTGGGATATGGGCTAGGGACCCAGTACTTC. Translated, it gives CSARVGYGLGTQYF. This sequence joins TRBV20-1 and TRBJ2-5, with D uncertain. CDR3 length equals 14 residues. The V and J ends lost 3 bases and 7 bases respectively, with 18 bases between them. Germline CDR1 reads DFQATT; CDR2 reads SNEGSKA (reference sequence).